These T cell receptor beta chains were read from a single sample in a study of radiotherapy plus CTLA-4 blockade in lung cancer. Profiling relied on immunoSEQ multiplex PCR, and the TCRdb table lists in-frame clones only, not all of them. The data contain just under 60,000 clones, under 75% of them singletons. The sample in question was peripheral blood, obtained from a patient treated with radiotherapy plus ipilimumab. These receptors all stem from a human donor with non-small cell lung cancer whose response to radiotherapy plus ipilimumab could not be evaluated. Both conserved end residues are part of each CDR3. The D gene is left open where the match is weak. Size tells how often a clone was seen (once, few, many) or the class of an expanded clone, and some rows leave it out.

-,TRBJ2-7,TRBV4-1,TRBD2,TGCGCCAGCAGCCAGAAGATGGCGGGGGGGTACTACGAGCAGTACTTC,CASSQKMAGGYYEQYF
-,TRBJ2-3,TRBV28,TRBD2,TGTGCGAGCGGAGGAACTAGCGGGGATGTCATCCAGGATACGCAGTATTTT,CASGGTSGDVIQDTQYF
few,TRBJ2-1,TRBV19,TRBD2,TGTGCCAGTGGGAGGGCCGCATACAATGAGCAGTTCTTC,CASGRAAYNEQFF
-,TRBJ1-6,TRBV5-1,TRBD1,TGCGCCAGCAGCTTGGGGGACAGGGGACTCTATAATTCACCCCTCCACTTT,CASSLGDRGLYNSPLHF
few,TRBJ2-6,TRBV7-9,TRBD1,TGTGCCAGCAGCCCCCGGACAGGGCTATCTGGGGCCAACGTCCTGACTTTC,CASSPRTGLSGANVLTF
-,TRBJ2-2,TRBV5-8,-,TGTGCCGCTAGGGACACCTACACCGGGGAGCTGTTTTTT,CAARDTYTGELFF
-,TRBJ2-2,TRBV18,-,TGTGCCAGCTCCGCCGACATTAACACCGGGGAGCTGTTTTTT,CASSADINTGELFF
-,TRBJ2-1,TRBV19,-,TGTGCCAGTAGTGCTCAGGGGCCGGGGTACAATGAGCAGTTCTTC,CASSAQGPGYNEQFF
-,TRBJ2-5,TRBV19,TRBD2,TGTGCCAGTAGGGATGGGTCGGGGGGGAAAGAGACCCAGTACTTC,CASRDGSGGKETQYF
-,TRBJ2-7,TRBV9,-,TGTGCCAGCAGCGTAGCGGGACACTCCTACGAGCAGTACTTC,CASSVAGHSYEQYF
-,TRBJ2-7,TRBV9,-,TGTGCCAGCAGCCCGACTATGAGTGGGGCCTACGAGCAGTACTTC,CASSPTMSGAYEQYF
-,TRBJ2-2,TRBV4-2,-,TGTGCCAGCAGCCAGGGACACCACGCGAACACCGGGGAGCTGTTTTTT,CASSQGHHANTGELFF
few,TRBJ1-3,TRBV5-1,-,TGCGCCAGCAGCTTCGGGTCCTCAGGAAACACCATATATTTT,CASSFGSSGNTIYF
-,TRBJ2-7,TRBV7-2,TRBD1,TGTGCCAGCAGCTTAGAAGGGTACAGGGGGCAATACGAGCAGTACTTC,CASSLEGYRGQYEQYF
few,TRBJ2-5,TRBV4-3,TRBD1,TGCGCCAGCAGCCAAGATCAGGGGGCGCAAGAGACCCAGTACTTC,CASSQDQGAQETQYF
-,TRBJ2-5,TRBV18,TRBD1,TGTGCCAGCTCACCAGACAGGGGGGATATTCGAGAGACCCAGTACTTC,CASSPDRGDIRETQYF
once,TRBJ2-2,TRBV19,TRBD1,TGTGCCAGTAGTTTGACAGGGGACACCGGGGAGCTGTTTTTT,CASSLTGDTGELFF
-,TRBJ2-3,TRBV18,-,TGTGCCAGCTCACCACAGTCCAGCGGTACAGATACGCAGTATTTT,CASSPQSSGTDTQYF
-,TRBJ2-5,TRBV5-1,-,TGCGCCAGCGGAGTTTCCCTCCCCCAAGAGACCCAGTACTTC,CASGVSLPQETQYF
-,TRBJ2-1,TRBV19,TRBD1,TGTGCCAGTAGTCCTCGGACAGGGGCCAATGAGCAGTTCTTC,CASSPRTGANEQFF
-,TRBJ1-2,TRBV6-1,-,TGTGCCAGCAGTGAAAAACTGGTGGGCGCAATTTATGGCTACACCTTC,CASSEKLVGAIYGYTF
once,TRBJ1-6,TRBV19,TRBD1,TGTGCCAGTAGTATAGTGGGGACAGGACTGAGCTCCTATAATTCACCCCTCCACTTT,CASSIVGTGLSSYNSPLHF
-,TRBJ2-1,TRBV27,TRBD1,TGTGCCAGCAAAAGAGGGGACAGGGGCACCTACAATGAGCAGTTCTTC,CASKRGDRGTYNEQFF
few,TRBJ1-2,TRBV7-2,TRBD1,TGTGCCAGCAGACCCGGACAGGGCCCCTATGGCTACACCTTC,CASRPGQGPYGYTF
-,TRBJ2-1,TRBV6-1,TRBD2,TGTGCCAGCAGACCTACTAGCGGGAGTCTTTGGGAGCAGTTCTTC,CASRPTSGSLWEQFF
once,TRBJ1-2,TRBV30,TRBD1,TGTGCCTGTAGAACAGGGGGCGGTTATGGCTACACCTTC,CACRTGGGYGYTF
-,TRBJ1-1,TRBV9,-,TGTGCCAGCAGCCCAGGACTCGGTTTCACTGAAGCTTTCTTT,CASSPGLGFTEAFF
once,TRBJ1-1,TRBV5-1,-,TGCGCCAGCGGAGGATTGAACACTGAAGCTTTCTTT,CASGGLNTEAFF
-,TRBJ1-1,TRBV6-1,-,TGTGCCTGTACTCACTGGGGGGGGGACTCTGAAGCTTTCTTT,CACTHWGGDSEAFF
-,TRBJ2-7,TRBV10-2,-,TGCGCCAGCAGTGAGTTTTCCCTCTCCTACGAGCAGTACTTC,CASSEFSLSYEQYF
-,TRBJ2-3,TRBV9,TRBD2,TGTGCCAGCAGCGTAGCGGGGACTAGCGGAGATACGCAGTATTTT,CASSVAGTSGDTQYF
-,TRBJ1-3,TRBV29-1,-,TGCAGCGCCCTAGATGGAAACACCATATATTTT,CSALDGNTIYF
once,TRBJ2-7,TRBV2,TRBD2,TGTGCCAGCAGGGTAAAGGGACTAGCGGGGGGCGAGCAGTACTTC,CASRVKGLAGGEQYF
-,TRBJ2-1,TRBV29-1,TRBD2,TGCAGCGTTGAATGGTCTAGCGGGATTCCTGGCCTTGAGCAGTTCTTC,CSVEWSSGIPGLEQFF
-,TRBJ1-2,TRBV6-1,-,TGTGCCAGCAGAATCACACAGGGTAACTATGGCTACACCTTC,CASRITQGNYGYTF
few,TRBJ2-1,TRBV5-1,TRBD1,TGCGCCAGTAAGATCGGGACAGGGGACCGTGAGCAGTTCTTC,CASKIGTGDREQFF
few,TRBJ1-1,TRBV6-5,TRBD1,TGTGCCAGCAGTTACCTTAGGGCAGGGGGCGGCACTGAAGCTTTCTTT,CASSYLRAGGGTEAFF
-,TRBJ1-5,TRBV6-1,-,TGTGCCAGCATGGGAGGGTTAGGGAATCAGCCCCAGCATTTT,CASMGGLGNQPQHF
-,TRBJ1-6,TRBV30,-,TGTGCCTGGAGGACCAGGGTAGAGAATTCACCCCTCCACTTT,CAWRTRVENSPLHF
-,TRBJ1-5,TRBV6-1,-,TGTGCTGTAGGCGCCACAGGGTTTGGGGAGTCCCAGCATTTT,CAVGATGFGESQHF
-,TRBJ1-1,TRBV7-8,TRBD1,TGTGCCAGCAGTTTCCGGACAGGGGGCACTGAAGCTTTCTTT,CASSFRTGGTEAFF
-,TRBJ2-2,TRBV23-1,TRBD1,TGCGCCAGCAGTCGACAGGGGTACACCGGGGAGCTGTTTTTT,CASSRQGYTGELFF
-,TRBJ1-2,TRBV28,TRBD1,TGTGCCGGCTCAACGACAGGGGGTGACTATGGCTACACCTTC,CAGSTTGGDYGYTF
-,TRBJ1-2,TRBV19,TRBD1,TGTGCCAGTAGTATGTCGACAGGGGGCTTAAACTATGGCTACACCTTC,CASSMSTGGLNYGYTF
-,TRBJ1-5,TRBV12-5,-,TGTGCTAGTGGTTCGGGAGATCAGCCCCAGCATTTT,CASGSGDQPQHF
-,TRBJ2-1,TRBV10-3,-,TGTGTCTCCGCGGGGTTTCCCTACAATGAGCAGTTCTTC,CVSAGFPYNEQFF
-,TRBJ2-7,TRBV28,TRBD1,TGTGCCAGCAGTCCTCCGGGACAGTACTACGAGCAGTACTTC,CASSPPGQYYEQYF
-,TRBJ2-5,TRBV9,-,TGTGCCAGCAGCGTAGGGCACGGGACTTCTGGGAAGACCCAGTACTTC,CASSVGHGTSGKTQYF